What follows are 13 T cell receptor beta chains derived from one specimen sequenced in a study of T cell clonotyping in hematopoietic cell transplantation (dated by TCRdb to the early 2020s). Libraries were built with the immunoSEQ multiplex PCR assay. TCRdb took over this immuneACCESS table, retaining in-frame rearrangements with V and J assigned. Such tables are incomplete; in checked studies, under half of the missing clones stem from an unresolved V gene, and the remainder is unexplained. The sample includes about 9,300 clones, with roughly four fifths observed a single time. The leading ten clones occupy under 65% of the sample. The label giving this sample's time point can be read as: recipient sample taken at acute GVHD onset. The sample in question was PBMCs, obtained at the time of graft-versus-host disease after allogeneic stem cell transplant. Every receptor here comes from a male patient aged 60 to 75 who had an allogeneic stem cell transplant from an unrelated donor, so the T cells may come from the graft donor. Some clones in this sample may be carry-over from other donors' samples.

The chain couples TRBV5-1 to TRBJ2-2; D uncertain. This CDR3 is 12 amino acids long. Trimming stripped 0 bases from V and 6 bases from J, with 3 bases between. Germline V lookup: CDR1 SGHRS, CDR2 YFSETQ. CDR3 residues: CASSLAPGELFF. CDR3 coding DNA: TGCGCCAGCAGCTTGGCCCCCGGGGAGCTGTTTTTT.

The chain has TRBV27 and TRBJ2-7; D is perhaps TRBD1 (6 bases). This CDR3 has 14 residues. Germline V lookup: CDR1 MNHEY, CDR2 SMNVEV (reference sequence). V was pared by 6 bases and J by 5 bases, with 17 bases between. This CDR3 reads CASSRTALLDEQYF. The DNA of the CDR3 is TGTGCCAGCAGCCGGACAGCCCTTCTGGACGAGCAGTACTTC.

V and J are TRBV11-1 and TRBJ2-7; TRBD1 might be the D (5 bases). The CDR3 totals 14 residues. In germline, CDR1 is SGHAT, CDR2 FQDESV (reference sequence). The V end lost 4 bases, the J end lost 4 bases, and 14 bases lay between the germline ends. CDR3 region: CASSSEFRAYEQYF. As DNA, the CDR3 is TGTGCCAGCAGCTCGGAATTCAGGGCTTACGAGCAGTACTTC.

The chain employs TRBV7-9 and TRBJ2-7, with D tentatively TRBD2 (6 bases). Trimming took off 3 bases at V and 7 bases at J, with 7 bases between the two ends. CDR1 is SEHNR and CDR2 is FQNEAQ in the germline V gene (reference sequence). The CDR3 totals 11 residues. This CDR3 reads CASSFGGEQYF. DNA of the CDR3: TGTGCCAGCAGCTTCGGAGGGGAGCAGTACTTC.

The chain has TRBV5-1 and TRBJ2-3, with 8 bases lining up with TRBD1. CDR1 and CDR2 from the germline V gene are SGHRS and YFSETQ. Unmatched junction bases numbered 3, after V lost 1 base and J lost 5 bases. This CDR3 comprises 14 residues. The CDR3 DNA reads TGCGCCAGCAGCTTGCCAGGGGGCGGAGATACGCAGTATTTT. This gives the protein CASSLPGGGDTQYF.

This rearrangement joins TRBV7-8 to TRBJ2-3; TRBD1 might be the D (5 bases). The CDR3 loop spans 16 amino acids. V was shortened by 6 bases and J by 0 bases, with 16 bases between the two germline ends. Germline CDR1 SGHVS, CDR2 FQNEAQ. CDR3 nucleotide sequence: TGTGCCAGCAGACCCCCAGGGTCCAGAAGCACAGATACGCAGTATTTT. Its protein is CASRPPGSRSTDTQYF. Full variable domain (missing parts from reference TRBV7-8 and TRBJ2-3): GAGVSQSPRYKVAKRGQDVALRCDPISGHVSLFWYQQALGQGPEFLTYFQNEAQLDKSGLPSDRFFAERPEGSVSTLKIQRTQQEDSAVYLCASRPPGSRSTDTQYFGPGTRLTVL.

The chain couples TRBV6-5 to TRBJ2-7; D might be TRBD2 (6 bases). Germline CDR1 reads MNHEY; CDR2 reads SVGAGI. V shed 2 bases and J shed 0 bases, with 11 bases lying between them. The CDR3 runs 15 residues. CDR3 region: CASSYERGGSYEQYF. CDR3 nucleotide sequence: TGTGCCAGCAGTTACGAACGGGGAGGCTCCTACGAGCAGTACTTC.

This chain links TRBV7-3 with TRBJ2-3, with D tentatively TRBD1 or TRBD2 (5 bases each). V was shortened by 2 bases and J by 5 bases, with 11 bases between the two germline ends. CDR1 SGHTA and CDR2 FQGTGA come from the germline V gene. The CDR3 sequence is 14 residues long. DNA for the CDR3: TGTGCCAGCAGCTTATGGGGCCGGGGAGATACGCAGTATTTT. Residues: CASSLWGRGDTQYF.

The rearrangement links TRBV5-8 to TRBJ2-7; perhaps D is TRBD1 or TRBD2 (6 bases each). The V gene's germline CDR1 is SGHTS and CDR2 YDEGEE. V was pared by 4 bases and J by 4 bases, with 24 bases between. The CDR3 has 17 amino acids. The CDR3 loop is CASSASISWGATYEQYF. The DNA of the CDR3 is TGTGCCAGCAGCGCCTCTATCTCATGGGGGGCCACGTACGAGCAGTACTTC.

V gene TRBV6-5 combines with J gene TRBJ2-7; 7 bases are shared with TRBD2. The J segment lost 6 bases and the V segment lost 5 bases, leaving 7 bases of the junction unmatched. Germline CDR1 reads MNHEY; CDR2 reads SVGAGI. The CDR3 extends over 13 amino acids. The CDR3 nucleotides are TGTGCCAGCAGTCCCGGCGGACTAGTCGAGCAGTACTTC. Translation: CASSPGGLVEQYF.

This chain uses TRBV10-3 with TRBJ1-3; 8 bases align to TRBD1. Trimming removed 7 bases from V and 7 bases from J; junction bases left unmatched: 12. This CDR3 is built from 15 residues. The germline gives CDR1 ENHRY, CDR2 SYGVKD. CDR3 amino acids: CAITPGRGRSNTIYF. DNA for the CDR3: TGTGCCATCACCCCTGGCAGGGGGCGAAGCAACACCATATATTTT.

The rearrangement joins TRBV7-2 to TRBJ1-1; perhaps TRBD1 as D (6 bases). From germline, CDR1 is SGHTA and CDR2 FQGNSA. V gave up 1 base and J gave up 2 bases, with 11 bases separating them. The length of the CDR3 is 15 residues. The CDR3 DNA sequence: TGTGCCAGCAGCTTAGTGAAGGGGGTAAACACTGAAGCTTTCTTT. Its protein is CASSLVKGVNTEAFF.

This clone occurred once. The chain has TRBV15 and TRBJ2-7, with 7 bases aligning to TRBD1. The germline V gene has CDR1 LNHNV and CDR2 YYDKDF (reference sequence). The V gene end was trimmed by 0 bases and the J gene end by 2 bases; junction bases not matched to a gene: 4. The CDR3 loop spans 15 amino acids. The CDR3 region has the DNA TGTGCCACCAGCAGAGATCTGGGACAGCCCTACGAGCAGTACTTC. Its translation is CATSRDLGQPYEQYF.